A few counts support the clone carrying this T cell receptor beta chain. Its antigen is undetermined. The data stem from a study of CD4+ T cells in melanoma. The repertoire was sequenced with immunoSEQ multiplex PCR; TCRdb's copy has only in-frame clones and lacks some. The sample includes more than 9,500 clones, around 72% of them seen just once. General observations from the study: Reportedly, melanoma neoantigen-specific CD4+ T cells showed varied differentiation states. A reported correlation linked neoantigen-specific CD4+ T cells to CD8+, macrophage and B cell function.

This receptor was taken from a human donor with melanoma. Source material: tumor tissue.

The CDR3 coding sequence is TGCAGCGTTGGGGGACATTCGAGCTCTGGAAACACCATATATTTT. Its translation is CSVGGHSSSGNTIYF. This chain connects TRBV29-1 to TRBJ1-3; possible D gene TRBD1, 6 bases. The CDR3 is 15 residues long. Germline CDR1 SQVTM, CDR2 ANQGSEA. Trimming left V 4 bases short and J 0 bases short, with 13 bases between.